This T cell receptor beta chain originates from a study of blood T cell repertoires in COVID-19. About the research overall: Material from acute and convalescent COVID-19 was sourced from the United States, Italy and Spain. Sources were T cells, B-cell-depleted T cells, or PBMCs; the material itself was cDNA or gDNA.

CDR1 ENHRY and CDR2 SYGVKD come from the germline V gene. Trimming cost V 3 bases and J 0 bases, with 12 bases left between them. The CDR3 extends over 16 amino acids. In the original workflow: Cell counts per sample came from amplifying reference gene primers. Some clones are missing from TCRdb's copy, which holds only in-frame ones; the method was immunoSEQ multiplex PCR. From that table come the V and J calls and clone size; the DNA was used to work out D and trimming. The table includes some 85,000 clones, 75% to 85% detected once. The chain has TRBV10-3 and TRBJ1-3, with D perhaps TRBD1 (6 bases). Sequences were obtained from peripheral blood. The receptor was isolated from an elderly woman with acute or convalescent COVID-19. The CDR3 region has the DNA TGTGCCATCAGTGATAGTAGGACAGTCTCTGGAAACACCATATATTTT. It encodes CAISDSRTVSGNTIYF.